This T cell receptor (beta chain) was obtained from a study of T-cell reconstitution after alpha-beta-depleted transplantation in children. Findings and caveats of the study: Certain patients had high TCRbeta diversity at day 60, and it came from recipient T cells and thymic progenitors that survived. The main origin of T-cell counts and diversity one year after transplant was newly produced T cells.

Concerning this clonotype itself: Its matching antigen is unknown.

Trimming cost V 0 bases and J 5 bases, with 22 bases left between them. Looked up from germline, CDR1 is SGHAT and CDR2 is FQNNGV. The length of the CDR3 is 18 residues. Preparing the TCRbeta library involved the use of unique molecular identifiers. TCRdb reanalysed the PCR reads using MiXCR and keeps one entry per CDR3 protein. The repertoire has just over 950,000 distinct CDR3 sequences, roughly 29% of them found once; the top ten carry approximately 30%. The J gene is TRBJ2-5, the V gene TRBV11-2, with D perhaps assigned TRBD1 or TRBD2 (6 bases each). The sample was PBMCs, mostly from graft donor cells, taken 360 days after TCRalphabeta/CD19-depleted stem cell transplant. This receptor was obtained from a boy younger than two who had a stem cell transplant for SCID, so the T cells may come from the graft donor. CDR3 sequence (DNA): TGTGCCAGCAGCTTAGAGTCTCGGGGTCGTAGGGGGAGGGAGACCCAGTACTTC. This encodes CASSLESRGRRGRETQYF. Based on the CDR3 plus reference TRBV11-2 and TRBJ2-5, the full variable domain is EAGVAQSPRYKIIEKRQSVAFWCNPISGHATLYWYQQILGQGPKLLIQFQNNGVVDDSQLPKDRFSAERLKGVDSTLKIQPAKLEDSAVYLCASSLESRGRRGRETQYFGPGTRLLVL.